Below, 12 T cell receptor beta chains from the same sample are listed, as sequenced in a study of graft-versus-host responses after intestinal transplantation. The method was immunoSEQ multiplex PCR; TCRdb's version includes in-frame clones alone and lacks a portion of them. The sample contains about 23,000 clones, more than 90% of which appear only once. The specimen was PBMCs, collected 38 to 40 days after intestinal transplant. These receptors all stem from a human patient who received an intestinal transplant, so some T cells may come from the graft donor.

J is TRBJ2-1 and V is TRBV29-1; TRBD1 matches 9 bases. Germline lookup yields CDR1 SQVTM and CDR2 ANQGSEA. Losses at the gene ends were 6 bases for V and 0 bases for J; bases not matched to a gene: 6. The CDR3 contains 15 residues. This CDR3 reads CSVRTGESSYNEQFF. As DNA, the CDR3 is TGCAGCGTACGGACAGGGGAAAGCTCCTACAATGAGCAGTTCTTC.

The genes are TRBV2 and TRBJ2-1, with 7 positions matching TRBD1. CDR3 size: 19 residues. V lost 3 bases to trimming and J lost 3 bases; unmatched junction nucleotides: 17. Germline V CDR1 and CDR2: SNHLY, FYNNEI. For the CDR3, the DNA is TGTGCCAGCAGTGATGGCAGGGGGTGGGGGACGTGGTGCTACAATGAGCAGTTCTTC. This sequence encodes CASSDGRGWGTWCYNEQFF.

This clone appeared once. The chain recombines TRBV6-4 with TRBJ1-4; the D is unclear. The V end was cut by 10 bases, the J end by 0 bases, with 12 bases between. The CDR3 length is 14 residues. Germline CDR1 MRHNA, CDR2 SNTAGT. The CDR3 is CATSGRATNEKLFF. CDR3 coding DNA: TGTGCCACCTCGGGGAGAGCAACTAATGAAAAACTGTTTTTT.

This chain uses TRBV4-1 with TRBJ2-5, with 9 positions matching TRBD2. The CDR3 extends over 14 amino acids. Germline V gene sequence: CDR1 MGHRA, CDR2 YSYEKL. V lost 2 bases, J lost 2 bases, and 0 bases stayed unmatched. CDR3 bases: TGCGCCAGCAGCCAACTAGCGGGACAAGAGACCCAGTACTTC. This encodes CASSQLAGQETQYF.

The chain recombines TRBV5-1 with TRBJ1-4; the D is unclear. Germline V gene data show CDR1 as SGHRS and CDR2 as YFSETQ. The CDR3 sequence is 14 residues long. Trimming removed 3 bases from V and 6 bases from J, with 12 bases in between. The CDR3 reads CASSSLIGDEKLFF. The CDR3, as DNA: TGCGCCAGCAGCTCCCTGATCGGGGATGAAAAACTGTTTTTT. Full variable domain (outside the CDR3, taken from reference TRBV5-1 and TRBJ1-4): KAGVTQTPRYLIKTRGQQVTLSCSPISGHRSVSWYQQTPGQGLQFLFEYFSETQRNKGNFPGRFSGRQFSNSRSEMNVSTLELGDSALYLCASSSLIGDEKLFFGSGTQLSVL.

This chain's CDR3 is CASRGPSGISDSYNEQFF. CDR3 DNA sequence: TGTGCCAGCAGGGGGCCGAGCGGTATTTCCGATTCCTACAATGAGCAGTTCTTC. This chain links TRBV7-3 with TRBJ2-1; D assignment may be TRBD1 or TRBD2 (5 bases each). V was shortened by 6 bases and J by 1 base, with 22 bases between the two germline ends. Germline CDR1 and CDR2: SGHTA and FQGTGA. The CDR3 runs to 18 residues.

This clone showed up just once. The chain is built from TRBV29-1 and TRBJ1-3; 9 nucleotides match TRBD1. The V and J ends lost 5 bases and 8 bases, in that order; junction bases with no gene match: 7. Germline V gene data show CDR1 as SQVTM and CDR2 as ANQGSEA. The CDR3 sequence is 13 residues long. CDR3 sequence reads: CSVRKDRGYTIYF. The CDR3, as DNA: TGCAGCGTTCGTAAGGACAGGGGTTACACCATATATTTT.

This rearrangement joins TRBV11-2 to TRBJ2-7, with D hard to call. The CDR3 has 15 amino acids. Germline assignment: CDR1 SGHAT and CDR2 FQNNGV. V was pared by 1 base and J by 7 bases, with 17 bases between. The CDR3 DNA is TGTGCCAGCAGCTTAGCCCGAGACGGGCTCGGAGAGCAGTACTTC. This gives the protein CASSLARDGLGEQYF. The full variable domain, rest sourced from reference TRBV11-2 and TRBJ2-7, is EAGVAQSPRYKIIEKRQSVAFWCNPISGHATLYWYQQILGQGPKLLIQFQNNGVVDDSQLPKDRFSAERLKGVDSTLKIQPAKLEDSAVYLCASSLARDGLGEQYFGPGTRLTVT.

This chain links TRBV19 with TRBJ1-2, with 7 bases that match TRBD1. CDR1 LNHDA and CDR2 SQIVND come from the germline V gene (reference sequence). CDR3 size: 17 residues. The V gene end was trimmed by 5 bases and the J gene end by 3 bases; junction bases not matched to a gene: 15. In DNA form, the CDR3 reads TGTGCCAGTAGTCGGCCCTACGAATCAGACAGGGACTATGGCTACACCTTC. Translating gives CASSRPYESDRDYGYTF.

CDR3 bases: TGTGCCAGCAGGCTAGCGGGAGGGCCCACCGACGAGCAGTACTTC. Amino acids: CASRLAGGPTDEQYF. The chain uses TRBV2 and TRBJ2-7; 12 nucleotides align to TRBD2. The CDR3 spans 15 residues. With 6 bases clipped from V and 5 bases from J, the junction kept 8 bases outside the gene matches. CDR1 is SNHLY and CDR2 is FYNNEI in the germline V gene.

The sample holds one count of this clone. V gene TRBV25-1 combines with J gene TRBJ2-7; 7 nucleotides match TRBD2. Germline V gene lookup returns CDR1 MGHDK and CDR2 SYGVNS. V lost 6 bases to trimming and J lost 0 bases; unmatched junction nucleotides: 17. The CDR3 is 18 residues long. The DNA of the CDR3 is TGTGCCAGCAGAGCTAACCTGGCCGGGGGGACCCTCTCCTACGAGCAGTACTTC. This codes for CASRANLAGGTLSYEQYF.

The V gene is TRBV10-3, the J gene TRBJ1-1; 10 bases match TRBD1. Germline CDR1 is ENHRY and CDR2 is SYGVKD. V shed 5 bases and J 3 bases; nucleotides not matched to a gene: 3. The CDR3 loop spans 14 amino acids. The CDR3 spells CAISSDRGDTEAFF. The DNA for the CDR3 is TGTGCCATCAGTTCGGACAGGGGGGACACTGAAGCTTTCTTT.